The 4 T cell receptor beta chains presented below share a single source sample, sequenced in a study of blood T cell repertoires in COVID-19. TCRdb's copy holds only in-frame clones and misses some; the assay was immunoSEQ multiplex PCR. The data show some 300,000 clones, approximately 89% seen once. The source material was peripheral blood. Receptors originate from a woman under 40 who had recovered from COVID-19.

This chain uses TRBV14 with TRBJ2-1; D might be TRBD2 (5 bases). Germline loops: CDR1 SGHDN, CDR2 FVKESK. There are 14 residues in the CDR3. V was trimmed by 10 bases and J by 4 bases, leaving 17 bases between them. CDR3 DNA sequence: TGTGCCACAGCAAGCGAGGGAATGTACAATGAGCAGTTCTTC. It specifies CATASEGMYNEQFF.

The rearrangement joins TRBV6-1 to TRBJ2-2; maybe TRBD1 (5 bases). The germline V gene encodes CDR1 MNHNS and CDR2 SASEGT. This CDR3 has 13 residues. With 3 bases removed from V and 5 bases from J, the gap between germline ends came to 7 bases. Written as DNA, the CDR3 is TGTGCCAGCAGTGACGACAGTACCGGGGAGCTGTTTTTT. Protein: CASSDDSTGELFF.

The chain joins TRBV9 to TRBJ1-2; 8 nucleotides match TRBD1. Trimming took 0 bases from V and 4 from J; bases not matched to a gene: 5. CDR1 SGDLS and CDR2 YYNGEE come from the germline V gene. The CDR3 is 15 residues long. The CDR3 region is CASSVGTGGGYGYTF. As DNA, the CDR3 is TGTGCCAGCAGCGTAGGAACAGGGGGAGGCTATGGCTACACCTTC.

This chain links TRBV7-3 with TRBJ1-1; D uncertain. Germline loops: CDR1 SGHTA, CDR2 FQGTGA. The V end lost 5 bases, the J end lost 2 bases, and 9 bases lay between the germline ends. The CDR3 is made up of 13 amino acids. The CDR3 is CASSTQENTEAFF. For the CDR3, the DNA is TGTGCCAGCAGCACCCAGGAAAACACTGAAGCTTTCTTT.